This T cell receptor beta chain was sequenced during a study of cytomegalovirus exposure and HLA in healthy donors. Study-wide findings and caveats: The authors reported that TCR beta sequences could predict HLA-A and HLA-B alleles. These predictions were accurate for most subjects in the first cohort.

Of note for this clone: The antigen remains unidentified.

Looked up from germline, CDR1 is SGHRS and CDR2 is YFSETQ. This CDR3 spans 20 amino acids. V dropped 1 base and J dropped 0 bases, with 25 bases sitting between them. Vbeta (60) and Jbeta (13) primers were used in the PCR. Using immunoSEQ multiplex PCR, the repertoire was profiled, and TCRdb retains in-frame clones only, with some absent. The repertoire consists of some 170,000 clones, with 75% to 90% occurring once and the leading ten covering approximately 4.8%. The sequence derives from a man aged 30 to 39 in good health and CMV-seronegative. The V and J genes are TRBV5-1 and TRBJ1-1, with D possibly TRBD1 on 6 matching bases. Input material: PBMCs. Here the CDR3 DNA reads TGCGCCAGCAGCTTGTTTTTGCCTGGACAATCGGGACAATTGAACACTGAAGCTTTCTTT. Encoded protein: CASSLFLPGQSGQLNTEAFF.